This T cell receptor beta chain originates from a study of cytomegalovirus exposure and HLA in healthy donors. Study outcomes and limitations: For TCR beta chains, V- and J-gene trimming was later linked to a missense DCLRE1C variant. Earlier findings revealed that most TCR beta V segments proved productive either about 87% or about 30% of the time.

Primers: 60 Vbeta forward and 13 Jbeta reverse. Measured with immunoSEQ multiplex PCR; TCRdb has only the in-frame clones, and not every one. In the table there are approximately 100,000 clones, about four fifths of which are singletons. Of note for this clone: Its antigen is as yet unknown.

The source of this sequence is a woman between 50 and 59 years old in good health and CMV-seropositive. The sequencing input was PBMCs.

CDR3 region: CASSKQGIQGETQYF. In nucleotides, the CDR3 is TGTGCCAGCAGTAAGCAGGGGATCCAAGGGGAGACCCAGTACTTC. V usage is TRBV6-6 and J usage is TRBJ2-5, with D possibly matching TRBD1 (6 bases). The CDR3 has 15 residues. V gave up 5 bases and J gave up 5 bases, with 18 bases separating them. Germline CDR1 reads MNHNY; CDR2 reads SVGAGI (reference sequence).